This T cell receptor beta chain was recorded in a study of neoadjuvant anti-PD-1 for oral cavity cancer (dated by TCRdb to the early 2020s). Background on the whole study: Three to four biweekly doses of nivolumab at 3 mg/kg were mostly administered to patients before curative-intent surgical resection. Patients who did not progress were given a fourth nivolumab dose at about day 43 and had definitive surgical resection on days 50-56. Patients with complete response, partial response or stable disease by RECIST 1.1 were defined as responders, whereas patients with progression were defined as non-responders. The parent correlative cohort included about a dozen patients, with a roughly 34% response rate.

This specimen's time point label, per the study, means: after neoadjuvant nivolumab, at surgical resection. Patients were newly diagnosed with stage II-IVA oral cavity squamous cell carcinoma and had received no prior systemic or radiation treatment. The cohort consisted of patients with HPV-negative, locally advanced oral cavity squamous cell carcinoma. No culture maintenance or expansion was done, as the peripheral blood mononuclear cells went straight to analysis. The samples were obtained from a longitudinal correlative study of a single-arm phase II trial testing neoadjuvant nivolumab in oral cavity squamous cell carcinoma. Subject-matched pre- and post-treatment PBMCs and tumors from three responders and three non-responders were subjected to genomic DNA-based TCRbeta sequencing. Peripheral blood mononuclear cells were collected once before nivolumab treatment and again after treatment, at the time of surgery. The Maxwell RSC DNA from Cells kit was used to extract genomic DNA from PBMCs.

PBMC libraries used mostly approximately 500 ng of input genomic DNA for deep sequencing, with six replicates per sample. TCRbeta libraries were prepared with the immunoSEQ hsTCRbeta kit according to the manufacturer's instructions. Sequencing of the completed libraries took place using an Illumina NovaSeq 6000 S4 flow cell after they had been pooled to roughly 2.8 nM. Concerning the study's data processing: Raw data preprocessing and quality control were performed with the immunoSEQ Analyzer. The analysis was limited to productive rearrangements, and each clonotype was defined by a unique CDR3 amino acid sequence. Repertoire clonality was estimated as the Gini-Simpson index, computed with the R package tcR. Gini indices were compared with Student's t test, and associations with tumor size change were assessed by Pearson correlation. Imported from immuneACCESS, the table was reduced by TCRdb to in-frame sequences with V and J called. These copies leave out some clones; in studies compared against another copy, an unresolved V gene accounts for under half, and the cause of the remainder is not known. That table gives V, J and clone size, and the DNA gave D and trimming. For this sample there are approximately 9,700 clones; 65% to 70% appear just once. Around 4% of the sample goes to the ten largest clones.

General study outcomes and caveats: The TCR analyses had only a few patients in each response group, and the authors called for validation in larger cohorts. After neoadjuvant nivolumab, significantly higher T cell clonality (Gini index) was found within PBMCs in non-responders than in responders. Higher pretreatment blood Treg/Th17 ratios correlated with both higher pretreatment blood TCRbeta clonality and lower post-treatment tumor TCRbeta clonality.

Concerning this clone itself: The antigen it recognizes is unknown. No much larger clone exists at a distance of one base, and base qualities are not known.

From the cysteine through the phenylalanine, the CDR3 covers 12 amino acids. Only the CDR3 portion is preserved as DNA: 36 bases, with reading frame beginning at the first base. CDR1 and CDR2, per the germline V gene (reference sequence), are LNHDA and SQIVND. The trim is 5 bases for V and 8 bases for J, with a gap of 10 bases between the germline ends. Recombination connected TRBV19 to TRBJ1-5; the D segment could be TRBD1, given 6 matching bases. The sample consisted of PBMCs, taken after nivolumab (anti-PD-1) treatment. The receptor was isolated from a person between 40 and 85 years old with oral cavity squamous cell carcinoma. The DNA sequence is TGTGCCAGTAGTTGGGGGCAAGAGCCCCAGCATTTT. This translates into CASSWGQEPQHF.